These 17 T cell receptor beta chains share one sample of origin, sequenced in a study of T cells in Graves' hyperthyroidism and ophthalmopathy. Amplified regions were TCR beta CDR3 sequences from RNA transcripts. The HTBI set primed first-round TCR CDR3 RT-PCR. Using its own MiXCR run on the multiplex PCR reads, TCRdb lists one record per CDR3 protein. This table holds fewer than 650,000 distinct CDR3 sequences, approximately 15% found once. Source material: blood. These receptors came from a woman younger than 35 with Graves' ophthalmopathy.

This clonotype came up many times. Here the CDR3 DNA reads TGTGCCAGCAGCCAAACAGGGATCTACGAGCAGTACTTC. It yields the protein CASSQTGIYEQYF. This chain connects TRBV6-1 to TRBJ2-7, with D possibly matching TRBD1 (6 bases). The CDR3 has 13 amino acids. V gave up 6 bases and J gave up 3 bases, with 12 bases separating them. Germline V gene sequence: CDR1 MNHNS, CDR2 SASEGT.

This clonotype occurred many times. The chain combines TRBV7-3 with TRBJ2-5; D remains unclear. CDR1 and CDR2 (germline): SGHTA, FQGTGA. Trimming cost V 0 bases and J 5 bases, with 10 bases left between them. The CDR3 is 14 amino acids. The CDR3 is CASSLTGLGETQYF. As DNA, the CDR3 is TGTGCCAGCAGCTTAACAGGTCTAGGGGAGACCCAGTACTTC.

This clonotype was picked up many times. The chain joins TRBV28 to TRBJ2-7; either TRBD1 or TRBD2 may fit D (5 bases each). Germline assignment: CDR1 MDHEN and CDR2 SYDVKM. CDR3 length: 15 amino acids. V was shortened by 4 bases and J by 5 bases, with 18 bases between the two germline ends. The CDR3 DNA reads as TGTGCCAGCAGTTACCTGTCGGGACGGGGTGACGAGCAGTACTTC. Protein sequence: CASSYLSGRGDEQYF. Complete variable domain (other parts from reference TRBV28 and TRBJ2-7): DVKVTQSSRYLVKRTGEKVFLECVQDMDHENMFWYRQDPGLGLRLIYFSYDVKMKEKGDIPEGYSVSREKKERFSLILESASTNQTSMYLCASSYLSGRGDEQYFGPGTRLTVT.

There are many counts of this clonotype. V and J are TRBV5-6 and TRBJ2-1, with a possible D match to TRBD2 (7 bases). Between the trimmed V and J ends, which lost 5 bases and 0 bases, there was a span of 12 bases. CDR1 SGHDT and CDR2 YYEEEE come from the germline V gene. The CDR3 extends over 15 amino acids. The CDR3 spells CASSRGGSSYNEQFF. For the CDR3, the DNA is TGTGCCAGCAGTCGCGGGGGCAGCTCCTACAATGAGCAGTTCTTC.

The V gene is TRBV29-1, the J gene TRBJ1-2; 7 bases are shared with TRBD1. This CDR3 has 11 residues. J lost 4 bases, V lost 6 bases, and 2 bases had no gene match. The germline V gene encodes CDR1 SQVTM and CDR2 ANQGSEA. The CDR3 loop reads CSVDRIYGYTF. The CDR3 region has the DNA TGCAGCGTGGACAGGATCTATGGCTACACCTTC.

The genes are TRBV5-4 and TRBJ2-1, with 7 bases fitting TRBD2. CDR3 size: 12 residues. Germline values: CDR1 SGHNT, CDR2 YYREEE (reference sequence). The CDR3 coding sequence is TGTGCTATTAGGGGAGGGCCGGATGAGCAGTTCTTC. Translating gives CAIRGGPDEQFF. Using reference TRBV5-4 and TRBJ2-1 for the parts outside the CDR3, the full variable domain is ETGVTQSPTHLIKTRGQQVTLRCSSQSGHNTVSWYQQALGQGPQFIFQYYREEENGRGNFPPRFSGLQFPNYSSELNVNALELDDSALYLCAIRGGPDEQFFGPGTRLTVL.

The sample holds many counts of this clonotype. This rearrangement joins TRBV7-2 to TRBJ2-7, with TRBD2 matching 7 bases. CDR1 and CDR2 (germline): SGHTA, FQGNSA. This CDR3 contains 14 residues. V was pared by 5 bases and J by 4 bases, with 8 bases of the junction left unmatched. The CDR3 loop is CASSVNLAVYEQYF. The CDR3 DNA is TGTGCCAGCAGCGTAAATCTAGCGGTATACGAGCAGTACTTC.

The gene calls are TRBV12-3 or TRBV12-4 and TRBJ2-7; maybe TRBD1 (6 bases). Deletions cut 2 bases from V and 6 bases from J, with 14 bases between. The CDR3 loop spans 14 amino acids. The CDR3 DNA reads as TGTGCCAGCAGTTTACAGCAGGGGTCGTCCGAGCAGTACTTC. It yields the protein CASSLQQGSSEQYF.

The chain recombines TRBV27 with TRBJ2-1; TRBD2 matches 10 bases. Trimming removed 3 bases from V and 5 bases from J; junction bases left unmatched: 13. This CDR3 has 18 amino acids. Germline V gives CDR1 MNHEY, CDR2 SMNVEV (reference sequence). The CDR3 sequence is CASSFFGSGRDRNNEQFF. Here the CDR3 DNA reads TGTGCCAGCAGTTTCTTTGGAAGCGGGAGGGATCGGAACAATGAGCAGTTCTTC.

The chain joins TRBV20-1 to TRBJ2-7; 8 nucleotides line up with TRBD1. The CDR3 runs 14 residues. V lost 6 bases, J lost 0 bases, and 7 bases stayed unmatched. In germline, CDR1 is DFQATT, CDR2 SNEGSKA (reference sequence). The CDR3 region is CSAHSGTGSYEQYF. In DNA, the CDR3 is TGCAGTGCACACTCCGGGACAGGCTCCTACGAGCAGTACTTC.

This clonotype has ten or more counts. V is TRBV7-2 and J is TRBJ1-1, with 11 bases identical to TRBD1. V trimming: 5 bases; J trimming: 4 bases; junction bases outside the gene matches: 12. The length of the CDR3 is 17 residues. CDR1 is SGHTA and CDR2 is FQGNSA in the germline V gene. The CDR3 reads CASSPGQGAKAGTEAFF. The CDR3 DNA reads as TGTGCCAGCAGCCCCGGACAGGGGGCGAAGGCGGGCACTGAAGCTTTCTTT.

The J gene is TRBJ1-1, the V gene TRBV12-3 or TRBV12-4; D is uncertain. The ends were cut back, 8 bases at V and 1 base at J, with 11 bases in the middle. The CDR3 loop spans 13 amino acids. In DNA, the CDR3 is TGTGCCAGCGTACTCGGCCCGAACACTGAAGCTTTCTTT. This sequence encodes CASVLGPNTEAFF.

This clonotype was counted ten times or more. The chain carries TRBV10-3 and TRBJ2-1, with TRBD1 identical over 9 bases. J was trimmed by 6 bases and V by 8 bases; bases with no gene match: 8. The CDR3 sequence is 14 residues long. Germline CDR1 ENHRY, CDR2 SYGVKD. The CDR3 region is CAIGEDRGPNEQFF. The CDR3 DNA reads TGTGCCATCGGAGAGGACAGGGGACCCAATGAGCAGTTCTTC.

This clonotype was detected many times. The chain combines TRBV2 with TRBJ2-6, with D possibly being TRBD1 (6 bases). The CDR3 sequence is 16 residues long. Per the germline V gene, CDR1 is SNHLY and CDR2 is FYNNEI. V was clipped by 5 bases and J by 0 bases, with 11 bases between them. The CDR3: CASSFGQHSGANVLTF. The CDR3, as DNA: TGTGCCAGCAGTTTCGGACAGCACTCTGGGGCCAACGTCCTGACTTTC.

This clonotype was seen at least ten times. The chain is built from TRBV20-1 and TRBJ1-2, with D perhaps TRBD1 (6 bases). This CDR3 is built from 15 residues. CDR1 is DFQATT and CDR2 is SNEGSKA in the germline V gene (reference sequence). Trimming cost V 0 bases and J 8 bases, with 19 bases left between them. This chain's CDR3 is CSARDEGTGKEGYTF. In DNA form, the CDR3 reads TGCAGTGCTAGAGATGAAGGCACAGGGAAGGAGGGCTACACCTTC.

This clonotype was counted at least ten times. The chain uses TRBV6-5 and TRBJ2-7; 8 nucleotides match TRBD1. Germline CDR1 MNHEY, CDR2 SVGAGI. This CDR3 is 15 amino acids long. With V trimmed by 0 bases and J by 2 bases, 3 bases remained unmatched. The DNA of the CDR3 is TGTGCCAGCAGTTACTCGCACAGGGGGGCCTACGAGCAGTACTTC. Encoded protein: CASSYSHRGAYEQYF.

Of note for this clonotype: One junction end does not reproduce the germline sequence, and a read error may be involved. This sequence joins TRBV27 and TRBJ2-2, with TRBD1 matching 10 bases. Germline V lookup: CDR1 MNHEY, CDR2 SMNVEV (reference sequence). The CDR3 is 14 residues long. The CDR3 region is CATSDRGQVGELFF. The CDR3 coding sequence is TGTGCCACCAGTGACAGGGGGCAGGTCGGGGAGCTGTTTTTT.